This T cell receptor (beta chain) comes out of a study of OX40 agonist ivuxolimab in advanced cancers. About the research overall: Participants, 75% to 90% male, averaged about 59 years of age, ranging from roughly 20 to 79. The eligibility criteria allowed prior anti-PD-1, anti-PD-L1 or anti-CTLA-4 therapy, and around 40% had some.

CDR1 SEHNR and CDR2 FQNEAQ come from the germline V gene (reference sequence). This CDR3 contains 17 residues. Trimming removed 5 bases from V and 7 bases from J, with 24 bases in between. Turning to this clone: As yet, its antigen is unknown.

Produced via immunoSEQ multiplex PCR; TCRdb's table is partial and in-frame only. The sample includes tens of thousands of clones, around 86% of them seen just once. General study points: The study observed clonal expansion of CD4+ and CD8+ blood T cells by week 6 at 0.1 to 3.0 mg/kg.

This material consisted of CD4+ or CD8+ T cells sorted from blood, taken in a trial of the OX40 agonist ivuxolimab. This TCR was recovered from an adult with an advanced solid tumor such as melanoma, head and neck, liver or kidney cancer. V and J are TRBV7-9 and TRBJ2-1; D may be TRBD2 (6 bases). The CDR3 reads CASSPQQGNPGENEQFF. The CDR3 nucleotides are TGTGCCAGCAGCCCACAGCAAGGGAATCCGGGGGAAAATGAGCAGTTCTTC. Full variable domain (outside the CDR3, taken from reference TRBV7-9 and TRBJ2-1): DTGVSQNPRHKITKRGQNVTFRCDPISEHNRLYWYRQTLGQGPEFLTYFQNEAQLEKSRLLSDRFSAERPKGSFSTLEIQRTEQGDSAMYLCASSPQQGNPGENEQFFGPGTRLTVL.